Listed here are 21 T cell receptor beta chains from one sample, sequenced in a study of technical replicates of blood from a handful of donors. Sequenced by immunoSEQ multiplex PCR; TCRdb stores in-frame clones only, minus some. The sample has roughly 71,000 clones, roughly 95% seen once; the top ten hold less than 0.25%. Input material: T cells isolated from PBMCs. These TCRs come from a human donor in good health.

The chain's CDR3 is CASSPYSTGTTEAFF. The CDR3, as DNA: TGTGCCAGCTCACCGTACTCGACAGGTACCACTGAAGCTTTCTTT. The gene calls are TRBV18 and TRBJ1-1, with D perhaps matching TRBD1 (6 bases). Germline CDR1 KGHSH, CDR2 LQKENI. The length of the CDR3 is 15 residues. Deletions cut 3 bases from V and 4 bases from J, with 15 bases between.

DNA for the CDR3: TGTGCCACCAGCCGACAGACCCATAGCAATCAGCCCCAGCATTTT. It yields the protein CATSRQTHSNQPQHF. V and J are TRBV15 and TRBJ1-5, with TRBD1 as a possible D gene (5 bases). The V end was cut by 5 bases, the J end by 0 bases, with 11 bases between. Looked up from germline, CDR1 is LNHNV and CDR2 is YYDKDF (reference sequence). This CDR3 has 15 amino acids.

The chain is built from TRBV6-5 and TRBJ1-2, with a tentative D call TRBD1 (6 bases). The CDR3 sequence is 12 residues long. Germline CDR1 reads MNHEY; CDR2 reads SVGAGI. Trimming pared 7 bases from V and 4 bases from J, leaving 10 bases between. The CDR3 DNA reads TGTGCCAGCACGAAAGGGGGCTATGGCTACACCTTC. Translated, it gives CASTKGGYGYTF.

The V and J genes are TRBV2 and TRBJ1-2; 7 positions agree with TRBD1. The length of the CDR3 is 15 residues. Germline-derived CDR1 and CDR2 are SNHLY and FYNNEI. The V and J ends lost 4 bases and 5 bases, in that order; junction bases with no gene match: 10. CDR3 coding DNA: TGTGCCAGCAGTGTAGTTGCAACAGGGGAGTATGGCTACACCTTC. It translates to CASSVVATGEYGYTF.

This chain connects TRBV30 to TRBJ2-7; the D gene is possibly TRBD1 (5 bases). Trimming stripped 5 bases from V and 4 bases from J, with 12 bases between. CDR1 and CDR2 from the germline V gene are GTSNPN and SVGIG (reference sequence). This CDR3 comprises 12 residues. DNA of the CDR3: TGTGCCTGGGCTGAAGACAGTTACGAGCAGTACTTC. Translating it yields CAWAEDSYEQYF.

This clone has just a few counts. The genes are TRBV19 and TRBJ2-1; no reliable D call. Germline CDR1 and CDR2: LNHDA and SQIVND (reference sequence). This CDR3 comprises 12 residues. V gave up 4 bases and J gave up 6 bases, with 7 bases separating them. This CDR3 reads CASSTQSNEQFF. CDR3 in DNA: TGTGCCAGTAGTACCCAGTCCAATGAGCAGTTCTTC.

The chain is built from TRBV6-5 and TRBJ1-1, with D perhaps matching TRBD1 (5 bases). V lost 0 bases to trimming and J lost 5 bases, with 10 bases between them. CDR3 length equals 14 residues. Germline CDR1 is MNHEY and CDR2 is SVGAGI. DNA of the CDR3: TGTGCCAGCAGTTACTCAGGGGTAAATACTGAAGCTTTCTTT. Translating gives CASSYSGVNTEAFF.

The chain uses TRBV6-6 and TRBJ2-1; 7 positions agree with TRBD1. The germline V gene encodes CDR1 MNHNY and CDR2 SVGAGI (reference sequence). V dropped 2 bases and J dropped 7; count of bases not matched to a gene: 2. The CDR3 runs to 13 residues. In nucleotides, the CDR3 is TGTGCCAGCAGTTACCAACAGGGGAATGAGCAGTTCTTC. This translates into CASSYQQGNEQFF.

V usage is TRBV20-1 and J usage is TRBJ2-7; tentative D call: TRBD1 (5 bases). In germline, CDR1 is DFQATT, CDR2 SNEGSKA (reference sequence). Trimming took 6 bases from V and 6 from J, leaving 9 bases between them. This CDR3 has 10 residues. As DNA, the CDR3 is TGCAGTGCCAAGGGGTTCGAGCAGTACTTC. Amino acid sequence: CSAKGFEQYF.

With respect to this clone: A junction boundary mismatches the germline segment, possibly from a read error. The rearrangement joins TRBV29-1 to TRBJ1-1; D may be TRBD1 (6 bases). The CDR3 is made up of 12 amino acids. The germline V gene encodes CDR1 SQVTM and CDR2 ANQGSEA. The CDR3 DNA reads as TGCAGCGTTTCACACCGGGACACAGAAGCTTTCTTT. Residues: CSVSHRDTEAFF.

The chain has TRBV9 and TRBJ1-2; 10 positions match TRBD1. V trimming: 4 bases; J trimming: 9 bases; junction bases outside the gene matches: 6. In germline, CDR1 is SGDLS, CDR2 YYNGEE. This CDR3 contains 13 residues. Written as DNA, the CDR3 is TGTGCCAGCAGCTCGGGACAGGGGAAGCGCTACACCTTC. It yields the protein CASSSGQGKRYTF.

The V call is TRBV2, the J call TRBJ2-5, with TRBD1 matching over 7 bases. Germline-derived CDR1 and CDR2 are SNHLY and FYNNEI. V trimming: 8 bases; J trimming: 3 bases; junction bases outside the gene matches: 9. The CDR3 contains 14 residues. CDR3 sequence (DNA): TGTGCCAGCTTGGTCGGGGACAGCGAAGAGACCCAGTACTTC. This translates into CASLVGDSEETQYF.

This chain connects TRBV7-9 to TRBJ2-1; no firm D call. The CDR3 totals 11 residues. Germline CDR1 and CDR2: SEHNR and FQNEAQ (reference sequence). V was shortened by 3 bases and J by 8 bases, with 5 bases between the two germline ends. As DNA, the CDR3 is TGTGCCAGCAGCTTTGTAGATGAGCAGTTCTTC. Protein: CASSFVDEQFF.

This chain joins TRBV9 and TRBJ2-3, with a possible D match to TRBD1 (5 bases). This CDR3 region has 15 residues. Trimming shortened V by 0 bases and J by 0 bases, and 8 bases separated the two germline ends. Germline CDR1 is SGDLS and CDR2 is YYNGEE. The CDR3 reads CASSVGTKSTDTQYF. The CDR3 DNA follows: TGTGCCAGCAGCGTAGGGACAAAAAGCACAGATACGCAGTATTTT.

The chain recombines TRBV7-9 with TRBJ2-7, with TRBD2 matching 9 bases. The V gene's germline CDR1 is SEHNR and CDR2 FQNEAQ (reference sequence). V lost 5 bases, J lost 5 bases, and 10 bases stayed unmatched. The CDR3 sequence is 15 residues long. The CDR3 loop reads CASSPVAGVVDEQYF. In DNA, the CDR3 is TGTGCCAGCAGCCCCGTAGCGGGAGTAGTGGACGAGCAGTACTTC.

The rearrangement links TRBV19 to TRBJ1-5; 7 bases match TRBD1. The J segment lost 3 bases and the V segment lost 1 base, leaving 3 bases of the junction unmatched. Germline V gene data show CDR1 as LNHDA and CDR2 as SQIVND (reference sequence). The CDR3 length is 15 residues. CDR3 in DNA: TGTGCCAGTAGTATAGTGGGACAGATCAATCAGCCCCAGCATTTT. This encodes CASSIVGQINQPQHF.

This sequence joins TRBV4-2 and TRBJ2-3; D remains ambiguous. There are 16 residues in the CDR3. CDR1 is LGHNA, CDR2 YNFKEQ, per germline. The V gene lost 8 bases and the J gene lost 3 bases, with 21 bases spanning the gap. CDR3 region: CASALDSSGKTDTQYF. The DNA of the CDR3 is TGTGCCAGCGCTCTCGATAGCTCCGGCAAAACAGATACGCAGTATTTT.

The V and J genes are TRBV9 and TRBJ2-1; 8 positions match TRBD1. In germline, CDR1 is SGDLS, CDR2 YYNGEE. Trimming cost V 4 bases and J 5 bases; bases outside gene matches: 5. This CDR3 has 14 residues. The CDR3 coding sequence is TGTGCCAGCAGCCTTGCGACAGGGGACAATGAGCAGTTCTTC. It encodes CASSLATGDNEQFF.

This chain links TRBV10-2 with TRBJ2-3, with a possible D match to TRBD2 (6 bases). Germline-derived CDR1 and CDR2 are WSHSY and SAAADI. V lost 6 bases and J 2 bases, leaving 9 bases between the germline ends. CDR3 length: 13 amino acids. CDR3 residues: CASSRDFTDTQYF. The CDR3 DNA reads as TGCGCCAGCAGCCGGGACTTCACAGATACGCAGTATTTT.

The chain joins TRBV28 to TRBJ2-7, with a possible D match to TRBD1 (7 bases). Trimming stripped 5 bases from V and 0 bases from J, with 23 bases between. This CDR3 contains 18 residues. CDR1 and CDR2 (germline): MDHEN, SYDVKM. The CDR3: CASSTREQGDLSSYEQYF. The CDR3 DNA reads TGTGCCAGCAGTACACGGGAGCAGGGGGATTTGTCCTCCTACGAGCAGTACTTC.

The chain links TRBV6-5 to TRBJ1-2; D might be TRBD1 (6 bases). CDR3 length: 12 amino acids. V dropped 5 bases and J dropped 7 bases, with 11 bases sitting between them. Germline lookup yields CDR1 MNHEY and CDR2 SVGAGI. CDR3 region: CASSNYRVGYTF. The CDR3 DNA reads TGTGCCAGCAGTAACTACAGGGTTGGCTACACCTTC.